This TCR beta chain originates from a study of human T cells and chemical hapten exposure (dated by TCRdb to the early 2020s). For the study in its entirety: For sensitization, 2% DPC in acetone was applied to a roughly 2 cm by roughly 2 cm area of upper inner arm skin. Libraries were pooled for sequencing, and variation in per-sample TCR yields was attributed mainly to small differences in library volumes within the pool. In alopecia patients, the study followed how the peripheral blood TCR repertoire changed in vivo over primary and secondary sensitization to diphenylcyclopropenone (DPC), a hapten. Twenty-nine alopecia patients provided blood for TCR sequencing at one to four time points (pre-sensitization, 2, 6 and 24 weeks). Blood samples were taken from patients before sensitization (week 0) and then at 2, 6 and about 24 weeks after DPC sensitization. The mostly female patient cohort included alopecia areata with under or over 50% scalp involvement, alopecia totalis and alopecia universalis. Throughout the approximately 25-week study period, patients were also given weekly therapeutic DPC doses on the scalp. Patch testing was performed on the upper back with Finn chambers containing 0.01% DPC, and the patch tests were scored after 6 days according to International Contact Dermatitis Research Group standards. What the research found in general, with its limitations: Because all patients had alopecia, a presumed autoimmune disease, the immune response of the patients might differ from that of healthy individuals. DPC sensitization did not change how many TCRs were above 1 in 1000 frequency, and no evidence was found of alterations in global repertoire structure. The number of PT1 expanded TCRs positively correlated with patch test score, significant at thresholds 8, 16 and 32 but not 4. Repeated subsampling changed both the strength of the expansion versus patch-test correlation and the threshold at which the correlation became significant. Expanded TCRs formed significantly more large CDR3 similarity clusters than pre-sensitization or healthy control sets, consistent with antigen-driven responses.

Library preparation used RACE. The reads were generated on a NextSeq 500. Library preparation attached unique molecular identifiers to individual cDNA molecules for quantitative, reproducible TCR counting. Both TCR alpha and TCR beta chains were sequenced from each blood RNA sample. On the authors' methods: The median number of TCRs per sample was 95,638, ranging from roughly 20,000 to 690,600. V, J and CDR3 annotation of the TCR reads was performed with the Decombinator software suite. For PS versus PT1 abundance plots, all samples were subsampled to the same number of TCRs (28,000). Expanded TCRs were defined as absent before sensitization and observed at least eight times at the 2-week time point. The public reads were run again by TCRdb, first through fastp at Q25 and then through MiXCR, and only productive beta chains were kept. Rows with a matching CDR3 protein are joined into one entry that keeps the most common DNA and genes. Here the V and J calls rest on TCRdb's processing, not on the authors' analysis. The sample table records around 71,000 distinct CDR3 sequences; 9.8% of these occur just once. The leading ten clones occupy 3% to 3.5% of the sample.

Comments on this clonotype: The specificity of this receptor is unknown. Base qualities are missing; no much larger clone stands one base away.

What this sample's time point label stands for: patch test 1, 2 weeks after DPC sensitization. The treatment or condition label, as the study defines it: therapeutic diphenylcyclopropenone sensitization with weekly scalp DPC. Blood at each patch-test visit was drawn before the patch test was applied. To be eligible, patients had to be aged 18 to 70, diagnosed with alopecia and judged suitable for DPC therapy, while pregnant patients were excluded. Total RNA was extracted from unfractionated whole blood that had been collected in Tempus Blood RNA tubes. From the cysteine up to the phenylalanine, the CDR3 has a length of 17 residues. Only the CDR3 DNA stays, 51 bases, in frame from base 1. CDR1 and CDR2, per the germline V gene, are SQVTM and ANQGSEA. A distance of 19 bases separates the germline ends of V and J, which lose 3 bases and 4 bases respectively.

The sample in question was whole blood, obtained in connection with sensitization to the hapten diphenylcyclopropenone (DPC). The TCR sequence derives from a woman in her forties with alopecia areata. Some clones in this sample may be carry-over from other donors' samples. This chain is built from TRBV29-1 and TRBJ2-6; the D assignment is uncertain and may be TRBD1 or TRBD2, with 5 bases supporting each. This receptor carries the CDR3 CSVEHRDVQSGANVLTF. The bases are TGCAGCGTTGAGCACCGGGACGTACAATCAGGGGCCAACGTCCTGACTTTC.